This TCR beta chain was observed in a study of graft-versus-host responses after intestinal transplantation (dated by TCRdb to 2020 to 2022). For the study in its entirety: Recipients received multivisceral, liver-intestinal, or isolated intestinal transplants. After intestinal transplantation, graft-versus-host and host-versus-graft alloreactive T cell clones in the graft, circulation and bone marrow were tracked using bulk TCR-beta CDR3 sequencing. All recipients received anti-thymocyte globulin induction followed by maintenance tacrolimus and steroids for around 3 years. A peak of at least 4% donor T cells among recipient peripheral blood mononuclear cells was the definition used for donor T cell macrochimerism. To identify alloreactive clones, pre-transplant mixed lymphocyte reaction products were sequenced and then compared with unstimulated pre-transplant donor and recipient T cells. A cohort of more than 20 intestinal transplant recipients, including one retransplant, was enrolled, and 3 patients lacking pretransplant specimens were excluded. Rather than being sequenced by the commercial service, samples from a few later patients were sequenced in-house on an Illumina MiSeq and processed with MiXCR.

Germline trimming: 4 bases from V, 2 bases from J; junction bases outside gene matches: 3. Taken from cysteine to phenylalanine, the CDR3 has 15 residues. Only CDR3 DNA is held: 45 bases, read in frame from base 1. The CDR1 and CDR2 encoded by the germline V gene (reference sequence) are MNHEY and SMNVEV. Paper-wide results and their limitations: Patients with donor T cell macrochimerism had high GvH to HvG T cell clonal ratios in their allografts. Conclusions were limited by the relatively low number and heterogeneity of intestinal transplant patients. Early after transplant, peak levels of circulating GvH clones were associated with declines in HvG clones. GvH clones turned up in recipient bone marrow, with some appearing earlier in ileal mucosa or blood, a pattern consistent with an intestinal mucosal origin.

Library preparation employed the immunoSEQ multiplex PCR assay. Adaptive Biotechnologies carried out high-throughput TCR-beta CDR3 sequencing of genomic DNA for most patients. On the authors' methods: TCR sequencing data for over 15 patients were retrieved from Adaptive's ImmunoSEQ software; a few other patients were processed with MiXCR and VDJtools. CDR3 nucleotide sequences shared between donor and recipient were removed because their origin could not be assigned. At least 2-fold expansion over unstimulated cells and a minimum CFSE-low frequency of 0.002% (template counts) or 0.001% (read counts) were required for clones to be classified as alloreactive. Mappable clones were those detected in sequenced pre-transplant spleen, lymph node, or MLR CFSE-low populations of the donor or recipient. Cumulative frequency of alloreactive clones was calculated as a percentage of all sequences weighted by copy number. Not all clones reach the TCRdb copy of this immuneACCESS table, which keeps in-frame sequences only. Checked studies attribute under half of the gap to unresolved V genes and leave the rest unexplained. V, J and clone size derive from that table, while D and trimming were established from the DNA sequence. In all, the sample holds 17,000 or so clones, and 65% to 90% of those were seen once. The ten largest account for about 6.1% of the sample.

Notes on this clone: This receptor's antigen is unknown. The sample holds no much larger clone one base away, and base qualities are not on file.

To isolate intraepithelial and lamina propria lymphocytes from graft specimens, dithiothreitol, EDTA incubations and collagenase D digestion were used. Bulk TCR-beta sequencing was performed on serial intestinal graft biopsy specimens collected as late as 600 days after transplant. The starting material was ileum tissue, obtained 17 days after transplant. The rearranged segments are TRBV27 and TRBJ1-4; TRBD1 agrees with 8 junctional bases. The TCR sequence derives from a human patient who received an intestinal transplant, so some T cells may come from the graft donor. This receptor carries the CDR3 CASSSGGFTNEKLFF. At the DNA level, the sequence is TGTGCCAGCAGTTCAGGGGGCTTTACTAATGAAAAACTGTTTTTT.